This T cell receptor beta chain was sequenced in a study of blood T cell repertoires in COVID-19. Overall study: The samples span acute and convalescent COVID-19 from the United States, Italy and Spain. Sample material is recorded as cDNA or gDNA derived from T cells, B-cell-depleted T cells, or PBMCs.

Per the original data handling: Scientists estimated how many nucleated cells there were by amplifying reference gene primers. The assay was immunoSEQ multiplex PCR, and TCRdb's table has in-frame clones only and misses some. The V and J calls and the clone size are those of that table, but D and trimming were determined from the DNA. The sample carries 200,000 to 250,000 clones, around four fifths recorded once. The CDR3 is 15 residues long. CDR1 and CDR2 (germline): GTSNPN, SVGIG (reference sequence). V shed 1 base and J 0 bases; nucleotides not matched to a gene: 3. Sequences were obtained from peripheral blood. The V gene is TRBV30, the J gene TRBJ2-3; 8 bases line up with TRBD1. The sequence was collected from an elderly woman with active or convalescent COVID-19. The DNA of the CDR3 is TGTGCCTGGAGTGGAAGGACAGGGAGCACAGATACGCAGTATTTT. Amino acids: CAWSGRTGSTDTQYF.